The present entry profiles one TCR beta chain with its context. Antigen: not known. The record originates from a study of T cells expressing NK-cell markers. Study summary: Researchers got TCR beta repertoires out of sorted CD3+CD56+NKG2C+, CD3+CD56+NKG2C- and CD3+CD56-NKG2C+ T cells. General study results and limits: For six donors, the dominant NKG2C+ clonotypes made up roughly 1.0-7.0% of their CD8+ T cells. These same clonotypes (in several donors) also led the CD3+CD56-NKG2C+ fraction.

The CDR3 sequence is 16 residues long. Germline V gene data show CDR1 as SGHKS and CDR2 as YYEKEE (reference sequence). Researchers built TCR beta cDNA using 5'RACE template switching with UMIs. TCRdb reprocessed the 5' RACE reads and reports one entry per CDR3 protein, with no DNA. The sample includes some 460,000 distinct CDR3 sequences. Sequencing was performed on blood T cells: a sorted CD56 or NKG2C T cell subset, CD4+ or CD8+ T cells, or bulk PBMC T cells (not recorded which). This chain joins TRBV5-5 and TRBJ1-6; TCRdb's D gene call, TRBD1, goes unchecked for lack of DNA. The receptor was isolated from a woman aged 50 to 60 in good health. Here the CDR3 reads CASSPLDRVYNSPLHF.